This is a list of T cell receptor beta chains from one sample in a study of T cells in localized non-small cell lung cancer. Here immunoSEQ multiplex PCR was the method, and the copy in TCRdb shows in-frame clones only, minus some. The repertoire includes around 29,000 clones, about nine tenths of them detected once, and approximately 1.1% sits in the top ten. Here the sequenced sample was peripheral blood, taken before any cancer treatment. These TCRs come from a woman between 35 and 70 years old with stage I lung adenocarcinoma. Each CDR3 is given with its conserved first and last residue. The order of the fields is J gene, V gene, clone size, D gene, CDR3 protein, CDR3 DNA. A D gene is named only where the DNA matches it firmly. Expanded clones are given a class, and other clones once, few, many or no size at all.

j_gene: TRBJ2-2; v_gene: TRBV7-3; abundance: .; d_gene: .; CDR3aa: CASSSQGWTGELFF; CDR3nt: TGTGCCAGCAGCTCACAGGGTTGGACCGGGGAGCTGTTTTTT
j_gene: TRBJ1-6; v_gene: TRBV28; abundance: once; d_gene: .; CDR3aa: CASSQHRGDGSPLHF; CDR3nt: TGTGCCAGCAGTCAACATAGAGGCGATGGCTCACCCCTCCACTTT
j_gene: TRBJ1-6; v_gene: TRBV7-9; abundance: .; d_gene: .; CDR3aa: CASSPGGHDSPLHF; CDR3nt: TGTGCCAGCAGCCCTGGCGGGCACGATTCACCCCTCCACTTT
j_gene: TRBJ2-4; v_gene: TRBV27; abundance: .; d_gene: .; CDR3aa: CASRSSLRTPYNIQYF; CDR3nt: TGTGCCAGCAGATCCTCCCTTAGGACACCTTATAACATTCAGTACTTC
j_gene: TRBJ1-6; v_gene: TRBV7-2; abundance: .; d_gene: .; CDR3aa: CASSLAPQSSPLHF; CDR3nt: TGTGCCAGCAGCTTAGCGCCCCAGTCGTCACCCCTCCACTTT
j_gene: TRBJ2-7; v_gene: TRBV6-5; abundance: .; d_gene: .; CDR3aa: CASSSDSYEQYF; CDR3nt: TGTGCCAGCAGTTCCGACAGCTACGAGCAGTACTTC
j_gene: TRBJ2-1; v_gene: TRBV18; abundance: .; d_gene: TRBD1; CDR3aa: CASSPGTGNNEQFF; CDR3nt: TGTGCCAGCTCACCCGGGACAGGGAACAATGAGCAGTTCTTC
j_gene: TRBJ2-1; v_gene: TRBV4-3; abundance: once; d_gene: .; CDR3aa: CASSQDLSGASYNEQFF; CDR3nt: TGCGCCAGCAGCCAAGATCTTTCGGGGGCCTCCTACAATGAGCAGTTCTTC
j_gene: TRBJ1-1; v_gene: TRBV19; abundance: .; d_gene: TRBD1; CDR3aa: CASSEGANTEAFF; CDR3nt: TGTGCCAGTAGTGAGGGGGCGAACACTGAAGCTTTCTTT
j_gene: TRBJ1-6; v_gene: TRBV2; abundance: once; d_gene: TRBD1; CDR3aa: CASSSHRDSRMAPLHF; CDR3nt: TGTGCCAGCAGTTCTCACCGGGACAGCCGTATGGCACCCCTCCACTTT
j_gene: TRBJ2-1; v_gene: TRBV4-1; abundance: .; d_gene: TRBD2; CDR3aa: CASSRLAEPYNEQFF; CDR3nt: TGCGCCAGCAGCCGCCTAGCGGAGCCTTACAATGAGCAGTTCTTC
j_gene: TRBJ2-7; v_gene: TRBV14; abundance: .; d_gene: .; CDR3aa: CASSQESGTAYEQYF; CDR3nt: TGTGCCAGCAGCCAAGAGAGCGGGACAGCTTACGAGCAGTACTTC
j_gene: TRBJ2-7; v_gene: TRBV5-4; abundance: .; d_gene: .; CDR3aa: CASSLGGSRSEQYF; CDR3nt: TGTGCCAGCAGCTTGGGCGGGTCCCGGAGCGAGCAGTACTTC
j_gene: TRBJ1-1; v_gene: TRBV19; abundance: .; d_gene: .; CDR3aa: CAEGGSKRSTEAFF; CDR3nt: TGTGCCGAGGGGGGGTCGAAACGGAGCACTGAAGCTTTCTTT
j_gene: TRBJ1-1; v_gene: TRBV19; abundance: .; d_gene: .; CDR3aa: CASSDIGRTENTEAFF; CDR3nt: TGTGCCAGTAGTGACATCGGCCGGACAGAGAACACTGAAGCTTTCTTT
j_gene: TRBJ2-7; v_gene: TRBV7-2; abundance: .; d_gene: TRBD2; CDR3aa: CASSPGLETYEQYF; CDR3nt: TGTGCCAGCAGCCCGGGACTAGAGACCTACGAGCAGTACTTC
j_gene: TRBJ1-5; v_gene: TRBV28; abundance: once; d_gene: .; CDR3aa: CASSYGDTGNQPQHF; CDR3nt: TGTGCCAGCAGTTACGGGGACACGGGCAATCAGCCCCAGCATTTT
j_gene: TRBJ1-5; v_gene: TRBV10-3; abundance: .; d_gene: .; CDR3aa: CAISPEPSNQPQHF; CDR3nt: TGTGCCATCAGCCCGGAGCCTAGCAATCAGCCCCAGCATTTT
j_gene: TRBJ1-1; v_gene: TRBV6-4; abundance: once; d_gene: TRBD1; CDR3aa: CASKQSGGTEAFF; CDR3nt: TGTGCCAGCAAGCAATCAGGGGGAACTGAAGCTTTCTTT
j_gene: TRBJ1-4; v_gene: TRBV29-1; abundance: .; d_gene: .; CDR3aa: CSAVLGTNEKLLF; CDR3nt: TGCAGCGCTGTACTGGGGACTAATGAAAAACTGCTTTTT
j_gene: TRBJ2-5; v_gene: TRBV6-5; abundance: once; d_gene: TRBD1; CDR3aa: CASRRDRVQETQYF; CDR3nt: TGTGCCAGCAGACGGGACAGGGTCCAAGAGACCCAGTACTTC
j_gene: TRBJ2-3; v_gene: TRBV5-1; abundance: .; d_gene: TRBD2; CDR3aa: CASSSRTSGRATDTQYF; CDR3nt: TGCGCCAGCAGCTCGAGGACTAGCGGGAGGGCCACAGATACGCAGTATTTT
j_gene: TRBJ2-3; v_gene: TRBV30; abundance: once; d_gene: TRBD2; CDR3aa: CAWSVLSRGGRTDTQYF; CDR3nt: TGTGCCTGGAGTGTGTTGAGTCGGGGGGGCAGGACAGATACGCAGTATTTT
j_gene: TRBJ1-5; v_gene: TRBV28; abundance: .; d_gene: .; CDR3aa: CASSRGQGYNQPQHF; CDR3nt: TGTGCCAGCAGTCGGGGTCAGGGCTACAATCAGCCCCAGCATTTT
j_gene: TRBJ2-1; v_gene: TRBV11-3; abundance: .; d_gene: TRBD2; CDR3aa: CASSLGGLAGAPFF; CDR3nt: TGTGCCAGCAGCTTAGGGGGTCTAGCGGGAGCCCCGTTCTTC
j_gene: TRBJ1-1; v_gene: TRBV27; abundance: .; d_gene: TRBD1; CDR3aa: CASTRQGGNTEAFF; CDR3nt: TGTGCCAGCACCAGACAGGGGGGGAACACTGAAGCTTTCTTT
j_gene: TRBJ1-1; v_gene: TRBV5-1; abundance: .; d_gene: .; CDR3aa: CASTPVSGGAEAFF; CDR3nt: TGCGCCAGCACCCCTGTCTCCGGGGGCGCTGAAGCTTTCTTT
j_gene: TRBJ2-7; v_gene: TRBV30; abundance: .; d_gene: .; CDR3aa: CAWTASSYEQYF; CDR3nt: TGTGCCTGGACGGCGAGCTCCTACGAGCAGTACTTC
j_gene: TRBJ1-1; v_gene: TRBV5-1; abundance: .; d_gene: TRBD1; CDR3aa: CASSPRGANTEAFF; CDR3nt: TGCGCCAGCAGCCCCAGGGGGGCGAACACTGAAGCTTTCTTT